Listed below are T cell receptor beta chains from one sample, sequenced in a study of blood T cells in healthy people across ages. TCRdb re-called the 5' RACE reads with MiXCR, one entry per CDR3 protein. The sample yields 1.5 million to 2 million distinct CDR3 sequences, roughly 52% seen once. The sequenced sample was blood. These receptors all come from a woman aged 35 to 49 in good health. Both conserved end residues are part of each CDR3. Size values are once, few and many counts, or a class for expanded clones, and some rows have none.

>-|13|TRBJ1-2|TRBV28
CASRDPGTRGYTF
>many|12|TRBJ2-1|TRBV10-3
CAITAGGDEQFF
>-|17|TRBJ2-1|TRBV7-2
CASSLVGGLAGRGEQFF
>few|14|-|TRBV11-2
CASSLGTVTHEQYF
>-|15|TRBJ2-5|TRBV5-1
CASSLATGPQETQYF
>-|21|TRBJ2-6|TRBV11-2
CASSPQTPRVTPSSGANVQTF
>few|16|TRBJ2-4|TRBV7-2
CASSLVSGGAKNIQYF
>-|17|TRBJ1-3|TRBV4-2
CASSQACGLEGGNTIYF
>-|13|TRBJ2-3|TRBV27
CASSLGGQNTQYF
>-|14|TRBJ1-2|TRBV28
CASSSFGTSYGYTF
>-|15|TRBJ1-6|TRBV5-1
CASSYTTERNSPLHF
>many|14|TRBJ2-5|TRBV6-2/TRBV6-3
CASSYSGFQETQYF
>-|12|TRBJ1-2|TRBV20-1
CSASEGEVGYTF
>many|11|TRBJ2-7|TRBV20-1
CSATDRGEQYF
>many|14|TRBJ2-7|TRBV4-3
CASSPGQGINEQYF
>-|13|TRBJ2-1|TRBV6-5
CASSYSRGGRQFF
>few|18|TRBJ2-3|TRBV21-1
CDPGVPRSSSTSTDTQYF
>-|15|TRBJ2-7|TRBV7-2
CASSSYRDGPYEQYF
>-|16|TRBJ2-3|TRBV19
CASSSGQGRRSDTQYF
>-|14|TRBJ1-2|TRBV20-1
CSAPGGQGGYGYTF
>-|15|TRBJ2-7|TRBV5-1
CASSSGRGISYEQYF
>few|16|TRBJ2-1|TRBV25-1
CASSEDGEGTYNEQFF
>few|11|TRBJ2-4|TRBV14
CASSHGPEKYF
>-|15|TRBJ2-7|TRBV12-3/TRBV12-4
CASSLGTQGGYEQYF
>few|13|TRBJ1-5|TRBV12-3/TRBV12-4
CASSLGGSGPQHF
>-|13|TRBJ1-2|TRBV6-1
CASSVDRGDGYTF
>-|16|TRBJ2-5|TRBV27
CASSRQQGSSRETQYF
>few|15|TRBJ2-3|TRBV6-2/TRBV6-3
CASSRLSGGANTQYF
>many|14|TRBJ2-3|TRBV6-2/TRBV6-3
CASSYRDPPDTQYF
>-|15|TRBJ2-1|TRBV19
CASSRGEASYNERFF
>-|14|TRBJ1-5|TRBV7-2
CASSLGKTVPPQHF
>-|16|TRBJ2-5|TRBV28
CASSLRGPGWQETQYF
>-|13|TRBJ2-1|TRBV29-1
CSVEGLGGNEQFF
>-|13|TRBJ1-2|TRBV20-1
CSARKQANYGYTF
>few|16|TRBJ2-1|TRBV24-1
CATSDRGGSSYNEQFF
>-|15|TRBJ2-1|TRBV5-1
CASSLPGGPSKEQFF
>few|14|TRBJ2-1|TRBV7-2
CASRPEGGRSEQFF
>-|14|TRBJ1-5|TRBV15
CATSRGGDNQPQHF